This T cell receptor (beta chain) was sequenced during a study of blood T cell repertoires in COVID-19. Study in general: Acute-phase and convalescent COVID-19 samples originated in the United States, Italy and Spain.

The V gene end was trimmed by 9 bases and the J gene end by 8 bases; junction bases not matched to a gene: 9. CDR1 is KGHDR and CDR2 is SFDVKD in the germline V gene. CDR3 length: 13 amino acids. In the study's own analysis: How many nucleated cells were present was estimated from reference gene primer amplification. Sequencing was performed with immunoSEQ multiplex PCR; in TCRdb, only in-frame clones are kept and a portion is missing. That table gives V, J and clone size, and the DNA gave D and trimming. The repertoire includes 100,000 or so clones, around 86% of them detected once, and around 4% sits in the top ten.

Sequencing input: peripheral blood. The clonotype originates from a man aged 45 to 65 with acute or convalescent COVID-19. The chain combines TRBV24-1 with TRBJ2-1, with TRBD1 matching 7 bases. DNA for the CDR3: TGTGCCACCGAAAAGACAGGGAACGATGAGCAGTTCTTC. Translated, it gives CATEKTGNDEQFF.